Listed below are T cell receptor beta chains from one sample, sequenced in a study of cytomegalovirus exposure and HLA in healthy donors. Profiling relied on immunoSEQ multiplex PCR, and the TCRdb table lists in-frame clones only, not all of them. The table lists more than 20,000 clones, more than 75% of them singletons. The sequenced sample was PBMCs. These receptors were taken from a male donor in good health and CMV-seronegative. The CDR3 runs from the conserved cysteine through the conserved F or W. A D gene is named only where the DNA matches it firmly. Some rows mark clone size as missing; the rest say once, few, many or name a class of expanded clone.

v_call: TRBV28; clone_size: few; cdr3_length: 16; j_call: TRBJ2-5; d_call: TRBD2; cdr3_nt: TGTGCCAGCAGTTTGGGACTAGCGGGAGTCTCAGAGACCCAGTACTTC; cdr3_aa: CASSLGLAGVSETQYF
v_call: TRBV5-4; clone_size: -; cdr3_length: 17; j_call: TRBJ2-7; d_call: TRBD2; cdr3_nt: TGTGCCAGCAGCTTAGCGTCCATAGCGGGAGACTCCTACGAGCAGTACTTC; cdr3_aa: CASSLASIAGDSYEQYF
v_call: TRBV28; clone_size: -; cdr3_length: 15; j_call: TRBJ2-7; d_call: -; cdr3_nt: TGTGCCAGCAGTGCTCCATCGGAGGGGATCTACGAGCAGTACTTC; cdr3_aa: CASSAPSEGIYEQYF
v_call: TRBV2; clone_size: -; cdr3_length: 14; j_call: TRBJ2-7; d_call: -; cdr3_nt: TGTGCCAGCAAAGGCGCAGGGTGGGACTACGAGCAGTACTTC; cdr3_aa: CASKGAGWDYEQYF
v_call: TRBV6-5; clone_size: -; cdr3_length: 13; j_call: TRBJ2-2; d_call: -; cdr3_nt: TGTGCCAGCAGTAAACAGGGAACCGGGGAGCTGTTTTTT; cdr3_aa: CASSKQGTGELFF
v_call: TRBV11-3; clone_size: once; cdr3_length: 18; j_call: TRBJ2-1; d_call: TRBD2; cdr3_nt: TGTGCCAGCAGCTTAGCACTCTCGGGGACTAGCGGGGAGGATGAGCAGTTCTTC; cdr3_aa: CASSLALSGTSGEDEQFF
v_call: TRBV11-2; clone_size: -; cdr3_length: 13; j_call: TRBJ1-1; d_call: -; cdr3_nt: TGTGCCAGCAGCTTACTCGGGAACACTGAAGCTTTCTTT; cdr3_aa: CASSLLGNTEAFF
v_call: TRBV2; clone_size: -; cdr3_length: 16; j_call: TRBJ1-2; d_call: -; cdr3_nt: TGTGCCAGCAGTGAAGGTCCACTCAACACGGGCTATGGCTACACCTTC; cdr3_aa: CASSEGPLNTGYGYTF
v_call: TRBV5-1; clone_size: few; cdr3_length: 14; j_call: TRBJ1-5; d_call: TRBD1; cdr3_nt: TGCGCCAGATCCGGGACAGGGGGCCGGTGGCCCCAGCATTTT; cdr3_aa: CARSGTGGRWPQHF
v_call: TRBV6-1; clone_size: -; cdr3_length: 15; j_call: TRBJ2-7; d_call: -; cdr3_nt: TGTGCCAGCAGTGACAAAGGGAGTCTCGACTACGAGCAGTACTTC; cdr3_aa: CASSDKGSLDYEQYF
v_call: TRBV7-8; clone_size: few; cdr3_length: 18; j_call: TRBJ2-1; d_call: TRBD1; cdr3_nt: TGTGCCAGCAGCTTGAGCCCGGCCCGGACAGGGGGCAGGGATGAGCAGTTCTTC; cdr3_aa: CASSLSPARTGGRDEQFF
v_call: TRBV7-3; clone_size: -; cdr3_length: 13; j_call: TRBJ2-1; d_call: -; cdr3_nt: TGTGCCAGCAGCTTCGGGGTTCTTGATGAGCAGTTCTTC; cdr3_aa: CASSFGVLDEQFF
v_call: TRBV7-8; clone_size: -; cdr3_length: 14; j_call: TRBJ1-4; d_call: -; cdr3_nt: TGTGCCAGCAGCTTAGGAGGGAATAATGAAAAACTGTTTTTT; cdr3_aa: CASSLGGNNEKLFF
v_call: TRBV9; clone_size: -; cdr3_length: 14; j_call: TRBJ2-7; d_call: -; cdr3_nt: TGTGCCAGCAGCGTAGCGGGAAAGGGCCGCGAGCAGTACTTC; cdr3_aa: CASSVAGKGREQYF
v_call: TRBV19; clone_size: -; cdr3_length: 17; j_call: TRBJ2-1; d_call: TRBD2; cdr3_nt: TGTGCCAGTAGTATCTTACTCGGGAGCGGGAGGATTAATGAGCAGTTCTTC; cdr3_aa: CASSILLGSGRINEQFF
v_call: TRBV5-5; clone_size: -; cdr3_length: 15; j_call: TRBJ2-3; d_call: -; cdr3_nt: TGTGCCAGCAGCTTGGACCTCCCGAGGACAGATACGCAGTATTTT; cdr3_aa: CASSLDLPRTDTQYF
v_call: TRBV7-3; clone_size: -; cdr3_length: 14; j_call: TRBJ2-1; d_call: -; cdr3_nt: TGTGCCAGCAGCTTGCGGCAGGGGAACAATGAGCAGTTCTTC; cdr3_aa: CASSLRQGNNEQFF
v_call: TRBV18; clone_size: -; cdr3_length: 12; j_call: TRBJ2-5; d_call: -; cdr3_nt: TGTGCCAGCTCACCAAATCTCGAGACCCAGTACTTC; cdr3_aa: CASSPNLETQYF
v_call: TRBV4-2; clone_size: -; cdr3_length: 15; j_call: TRBJ2-1; d_call: TRBD1; cdr3_nt: TGTGCCAGCAGCCAACGGACAGGGGTGGACAATGAGCAGTTCTTC; cdr3_aa: CASSQRTGVDNEQFF
v_call: TRBV9; clone_size: -; cdr3_length: 15; j_call: TRBJ2-1; d_call: TRBD2; cdr3_nt: TGTGCCAGCAGTGTGAGCGGGAATTCCGACAATGAGCAGTTCTTC; cdr3_aa: CASSVSGNSDNEQFF
v_call: TRBV27; clone_size: -; cdr3_length: 15; j_call: TRBJ2-2; d_call: -; cdr3_nt: TGTGCCAGCAGTTACAGGGGGGAGGGGACCGGGGAGCTGTTTTTT; cdr3_aa: CASSYRGEGTGELFF
v_call: TRBV9; clone_size: -; cdr3_length: 15; j_call: TRBJ1-4; d_call: -; cdr3_nt: TGTGCCAGCAGCCGTGGGGAGGGGACTAATGAAAAACTGTTTTTT; cdr3_aa: CASSRGEGTNEKLFF